This T cell receptor beta chain was sequenced during a study of CD8 T cells in ankylosing spondylitis. Points from the study as a whole: What appeared characteristic of ankylosing spondylitis blood was a TCR beta motif of fewer than ten highly homologous variants. As reported, disease-linked clones showed significant enrichment in matched ankylosing spondylitis synovial fluid. Relatively scarce in peripheral blood, disease-linked clones were CD8+.

Germline assignment: CDR1 MNHEY and CDR2 SVGEGT. The CDR3 is 13 amino acids. Germline trimming cut 8 bases from V and 10 bases from J; bases unmatched to any gene: 7. Regarding this clonotype: Antigen unknown.

The TCR beta libraries were generated through quantitative 5'-RACE incorporating molecular barcodes. MiXCR, run by TCRdb on the 5' RACE reads, gives a single entry per CDR3 protein. Of some 150,000 distinct CDR3 sequences listed, 10% to 12% are singletons. The TCR originated in a female donor with ankylosing spondylitis or in good health (not recorded which). The V gene is TRBV6-2 or TRBV6-3, the J gene TRBJ2-4; 11 nucleotides align to TRBD2. Source material: blood, either unsorted or a sorted T cell fraction (not recorded which). The CDR3 loop is CASLAGTSGIQYF. As DNA, the CDR3 is TGTGCCAGCCTGGCAGGGACTAGCGGTATTCAGTACTTC.